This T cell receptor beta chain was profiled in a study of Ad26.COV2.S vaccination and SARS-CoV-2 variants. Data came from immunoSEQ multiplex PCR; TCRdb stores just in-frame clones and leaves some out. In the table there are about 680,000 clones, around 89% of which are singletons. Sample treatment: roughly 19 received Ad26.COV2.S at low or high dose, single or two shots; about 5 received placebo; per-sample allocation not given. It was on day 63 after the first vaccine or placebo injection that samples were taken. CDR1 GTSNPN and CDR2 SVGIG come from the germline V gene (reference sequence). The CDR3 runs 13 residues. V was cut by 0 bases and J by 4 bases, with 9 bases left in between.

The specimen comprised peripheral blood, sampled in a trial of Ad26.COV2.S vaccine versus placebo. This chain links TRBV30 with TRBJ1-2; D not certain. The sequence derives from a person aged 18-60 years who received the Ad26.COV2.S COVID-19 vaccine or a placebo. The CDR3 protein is CAWSVKGGYGYTF. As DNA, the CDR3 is TGTGCCTGGAGTGTAAAGGGTGGCTATGGCTACACCTTC.